One and the same sample provided the 18 T cell receptor beta chains below, sequenced in a study of control samples from healthy donors and cancer patients. The repertoire was sequenced with immunoSEQ multiplex PCR; TCRdb's copy has only in-frame clones and lacks some. In the table there are more than 95,000 clones, over 85% of which are singletons. Input material: blood. These receptors were collected from a man aged 25-45 years in good health.

V usage is TRBV3-1 (or the pseudogene TRBV3-2) and J usage is TRBJ2-7; possible D gene TRBD2, 5 bases. This CDR3 contains 14 residues. The germline CDR1 and CDR2 sequences are LGHDT and YNNKEL (reference sequence). V gave up 3 bases and J gave up 3 bases, with 12 bases separating them. CDR3: CASSQGYAGYEQYF. In DNA form, the CDR3 reads TGTGCCAGCAGCCAGGGCTACGCGGGCTACGAGCAGTACTTC.

The J gene is TRBJ2-2, the V gene TRBV9; D not certain. The V gene's germline CDR1 is SGDLS and CDR2 YYNGEE. V gave up 0 bases and J gave up 6 bases, with 9 bases separating them. The CDR3 length is 14 residues. This CDR3 is CASSVGRRAGELFF. Written as DNA, the CDR3 is TGTGCCAGCAGCGTAGGGCGTAGGGCCGGGGAGCTGTTTTTT.

The V and J genes are TRBV5-1 and TRBJ2-2; D possibly corresponds to TRBD1 (6 bases). The germline V and J ends were trimmed by 0 bases and 4 bases, with 13 bases remaining between them. The germline gives CDR1 SGHRS, CDR2 YFSETQ. This CDR3 is 16 amino acids long. CDR3: CASSLAAAGATGELFF. The CDR3 DNA follows: TGCGCCAGCAGCTTGGCAGCGGCAGGGGCCACCGGGGAGCTGTTTTTT. Together with reference TRBV5-1 and TRBJ2-2, the CDR3 gives the full variable domain: KAGVTQTPRYLIKTRGQQVTLSCSPISGHRSVSWYQQTPGQGLQFLFEYFSETQRNKGNFPGRFSGRQFSNSRSEMNVSTLELGDSALYLCASSLAAAGATGELFFGEGSRLTVL.

The gene calls are TRBV27 and TRBJ1-1; no clear D gene. The CDR3 loop spans 13 amino acids. V shed 5 bases and J shed 4 bases, with 11 bases lying between them. Germline CDR1 MNHEY, CDR2 SMNVEV (reference sequence). The CDR3 bases are TGTGCCAGCAGTCTCTCAGAGGGCACTGAAGCTTTCTTT. Translated: CASSLSEGTEAFF.

Remarks on this clone: The sample carries other DNA sequences with the same CDR3. The V gene is TRBV5-1, the J gene TRBJ2-1, with 8 bases that match TRBD2. The CDR3 has 12 residues. Germline loops: CDR1 SGHRS, CDR2 YFSETQ. Germline trimming cut 4 bases from V and 9 bases from J; bases unmatched to any gene: 3. Written as DNA, the CDR3 is TGCGCCAGCAGCCCCGGGGGGGTTGAGCAGTTCTTC. Translation gives CASSPGGVEQFF.

The chain uses TRBV4-1 and TRBJ2-5; maybe TRBD2 (5 bases). Trimming took 5 bases from V and 3 from J, leaving 13 bases between them. Germline CDR1 and CDR2: MGHRA and YSYEKL. The CDR3 runs to 14 residues. The DNA of the CDR3 is TGCGCCAGCAGCTGGACTCCACTGAAAGAGACCCAGTACTTC. Amino acids: CASSWTPLKETQYF.

The chain employs TRBV7-9 and TRBJ1-5; unclear D gene. This CDR3 has 13 residues. Germline assignment: CDR1 SEHNR and CDR2 FQNEAQ (reference sequence). Between the trimmed V and J ends, which lost 2 bases and 6 bases, there was a span of 8 bases. The CDR3 here is CASSLSDAQPQHF. In nucleotides, the CDR3 is TGTGCCAGCAGCTTATCAGATGCTCAGCCCCAGCATTTT.

The genes are TRBV5-5 and TRBJ1-2; 7 nucleotides agree with TRBD1. The CDR3 runs to 14 residues. Germline loops: CDR1 SGHKS, CDR2 YYEKEE (reference sequence). Trimming at V came to 3 bases and at J to 10 bases, leaving 12 bases not matched to a gene. The CDR3 sequence: CASSSQWDSSTYTF. The DNA of the CDR3 is TGTGCCAGCAGCTCCCAATGGGACAGTTCGACCTACACCTTC.

The chain couples TRBV27 to TRBJ1-2, with D perhaps TRBD1 (6 bases). V gave up 3 bases and J gave up 3 bases, with 8 bases separating them. Per the germline V gene, CDR1 is MNHEY and CDR2 is SMNVEV (reference sequence). This CDR3 contains 13 residues. CDR3 protein: CASSFEGDYGYTF. The CDR3 coding sequence is TGTGCCAGCAGTTTTGAGGGGGACTATGGCTACACCTTC.

V gene TRBV25-1 combines with J gene TRBJ2-2, with D possibly matching TRBD1 (5 bases). This CDR3 has 15 residues. Germline V CDR1 and CDR2: MGHDK, SYGVNS. Trimming left V 6 bases short and J 1 base short, with 12 bases between. As DNA, the CDR3 is TGTGCCAGCAGGAAAAGGGGCAAGAACACCGGGGAGCTGTTTTTT. It codes for CASRKRGKNTGELFF. The whole variable domain, remainder taken from reference TRBV25-1 and TRBJ2-2, is EADIYQTPRYLVIGTGKKITLECSQTMGHDKMYWYQQDPGMELHLIHYSYGVNSTEKGDLSSESTVSRIRTEHFPLTLESARPSHTSQYLCASRKRGKNTGELFFGEGSRLTVL.

The chain couples TRBV5-1 to TRBJ2-1; 10 bases are shared with TRBD1. This CDR3 is built from 14 residues. Losses at the gene ends were 4 bases for V and 6 bases for J; bases not matched to a gene: 4. In germline, CDR1 is SGHRS, CDR2 YFSETQ. CDR3 amino acids: CASSPRTGGNEQFF. The DNA of the CDR3 is TGCGCCAGCAGCCCCCGGACAGGGGGCAATGAGCAGTTCTTC. The variable domain in full, completed from reference TRBV5-1 and TRBJ2-1, reads KAGVTQTPRYLIKTRGQQVTLSCSPISGHRSVSWYQQTPGQGLQFLFEYFSETQRNKGNFPGRFSGRQFSNSRSEMNVSTLELGDSALYLCASSPRTGGNEQFFGPGTRLTVL.

Of note for this clone: A read error may account for a junction end that differs from germline. The CDR3 spells CASSGAGVNGQFF. As DNA, the CDR3 is TGTGCCAGCAGCGGCGCAGGGGTCAATGGGCAGTTCTTC. The chain combines TRBV11-2 with TRBJ2-1, with D possibly being TRBD1 (6 bases). This CDR3 contains 13 residues. Germline V CDR1 and CDR2: SGHAT, FQNNGV. Full variable domain (remainder filled in from reference TRBV11-2 and TRBJ2-1): EAGVAQSPRYKIIEKRQSVAFWCNPISGHATLYWYQQILGQGPKLLIQFQNNGVVDDSQLPKDRFSAERLKGVDSTLKIQPAKLEDSAVYLCASSGAGVNGQFFGPGTRLTVL.

The chain combines TRBV30 with TRBJ1-2; no clear D gene. This CDR3 is 12 amino acids long. With 2 bases removed from V and 0 bases from J, the gap between germline ends came to 4 bases. Germline loops: CDR1 GTSNPN, CDR2 SVGIG (reference sequence). The CDR3 reads CAWSRANYGYTF. The CDR3 nucleotides read TGTGCCTGGAGTCGGGCTAACTATGGCTACACCTTC.

The V gene is TRBV7-9, the J gene TRBJ1-1; D might be TRBD1 (5 bases). CDR1 and CDR2 from the germline V gene are SEHNR and FQNEAQ (reference sequence). V was shortened by 6 bases and J by 0 bases, with 11 bases between the two germline ends. This CDR3 spans 14 amino acids. As DNA, the CDR3 is TGTGCCAGCAGGTTACAGGAGATGAACACTGAAGCTTTCTTT. Translated: CASRLQEMNTEAFF.

The chain couples TRBV19 to TRBJ1-5, with a tentative D call TRBD1 (5 bases). V was shortened by 1 base and J by 2 bases, with 9 bases between the two germline ends. Germline V gives CDR1 LNHDA, CDR2 SQIVND (reference sequence). This CDR3 is built from 15 residues. The CDR3 here is CASSIGEGGNQPQHF. CDR3 sequence (DNA): TGTGCCAGTAGTATAGGAGAAGGGGGCAATCAGCCCCAGCATTTT.

This clone is a singleton in its sample. This chain connects TRBV9 to TRBJ2-1, with 9 positions matching TRBD1. Germline V gene sequence: CDR1 SGDLS, CDR2 YYNGEE. This CDR3 has 14 amino acids. The V gene end was trimmed by 2 bases and the J gene end by 14 bases; junction bases not matched to a gene: 11. CDR3 sequence: CASSVYFTGTGKFF. CDR3 nucleotides: TGTGCCAGCAGCGTTTATTTTACCGGGACAGGGAAGTTCTTC.

The V and J genes are TRBV6-1 and TRBJ2-7, with unresolved D. Trimming shortened V by 0 bases and J by 4 bases, and 10 bases separated the two germline ends. Per germline, CDR1 MNHNS and CDR2 SASEGT. CDR3 length: 14 residues. The CDR3 loop is CASSEAPPFYEQYF. Here the CDR3 DNA reads TGTGCCAGCAGTGAAGCGCCCCCATTTTACGAGCAGTACTTC.

Only a few counts were recorded for this clone. The gene calls are TRBV6-1 and TRBJ2-1, with D maybe TRBD2 (5 bases). Germline CDR1 is MNHNS and CDR2 is SASEGT. V was pared by 3 bases and J by 5 bases, with 8 bases between. CDR3 length: 13 amino acids. DNA of the CDR3: TGTGCCAGCAGTGATTGGGGAGACAATGAGCAGTTCTTC. Translating it yields CASSDWGDNEQFF.